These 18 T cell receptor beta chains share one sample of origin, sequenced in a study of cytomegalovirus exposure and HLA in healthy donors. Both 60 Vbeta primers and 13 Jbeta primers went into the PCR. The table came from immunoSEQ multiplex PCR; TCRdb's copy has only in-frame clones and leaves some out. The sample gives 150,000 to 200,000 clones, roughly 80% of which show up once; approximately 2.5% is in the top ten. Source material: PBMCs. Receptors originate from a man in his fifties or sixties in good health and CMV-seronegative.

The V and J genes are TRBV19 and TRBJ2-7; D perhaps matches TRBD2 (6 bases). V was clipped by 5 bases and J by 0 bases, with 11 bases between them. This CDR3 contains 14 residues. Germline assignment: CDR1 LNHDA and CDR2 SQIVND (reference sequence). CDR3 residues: CASSGAGSSYEQYF. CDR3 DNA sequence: TGTGCCAGTAGTGGGGCGGGGAGCTCCTACGAGCAGTACTTC. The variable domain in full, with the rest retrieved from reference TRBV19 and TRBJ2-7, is DGGITQSPKYLFRKEGQNVTLSCEQNLNHDAMYWYRQDPGQGLRLIYYSQIVNDFQKGDIAEGYSVSREKKESFPLTVTSAQKNPTAFYLCASSGAGSSYEQYFGPGTRLTVT.

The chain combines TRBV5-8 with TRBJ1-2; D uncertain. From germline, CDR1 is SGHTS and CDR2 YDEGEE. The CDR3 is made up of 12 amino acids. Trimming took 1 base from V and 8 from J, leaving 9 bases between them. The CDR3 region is CASSLNARGYTF. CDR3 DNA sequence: TGTGCCAGCAGCTTGAATGCCCGGGGCTACACCTTC.

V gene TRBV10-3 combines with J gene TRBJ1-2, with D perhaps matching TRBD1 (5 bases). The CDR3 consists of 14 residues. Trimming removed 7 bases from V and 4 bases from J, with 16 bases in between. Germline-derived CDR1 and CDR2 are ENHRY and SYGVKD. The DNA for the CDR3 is TGTGCCATCACCCCCCAGGGTCAACTCTATGGCTACACCTTC. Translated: CAITPQGQLYGYTF.

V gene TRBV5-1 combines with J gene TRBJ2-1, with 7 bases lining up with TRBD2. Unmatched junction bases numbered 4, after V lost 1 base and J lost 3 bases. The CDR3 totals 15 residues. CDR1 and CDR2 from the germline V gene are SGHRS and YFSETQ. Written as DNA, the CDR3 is TGCGCCAGCAGCTTGCCCAGCGGGGTCTACAATGAGCAGTTCTTC. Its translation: CASSLPSGVYNEQFF.

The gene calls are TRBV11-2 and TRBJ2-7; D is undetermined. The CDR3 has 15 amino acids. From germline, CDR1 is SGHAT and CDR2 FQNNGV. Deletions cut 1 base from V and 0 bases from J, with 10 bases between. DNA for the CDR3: TGTGCCAGCAGCTTAGGGCAGATTAACTCCTACGAGCAGTACTTC. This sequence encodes CASSLGQINSYEQYF.

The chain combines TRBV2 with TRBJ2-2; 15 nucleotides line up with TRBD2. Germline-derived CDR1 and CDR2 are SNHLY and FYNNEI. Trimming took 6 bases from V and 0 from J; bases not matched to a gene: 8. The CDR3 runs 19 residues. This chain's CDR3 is CASRPGTSGGRANTGELFF. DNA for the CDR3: TGTGCCAGCAGGCCCGGGACTAGCGGGGGGCGCGCGAACACCGGGGAGCTGTTTTTT.

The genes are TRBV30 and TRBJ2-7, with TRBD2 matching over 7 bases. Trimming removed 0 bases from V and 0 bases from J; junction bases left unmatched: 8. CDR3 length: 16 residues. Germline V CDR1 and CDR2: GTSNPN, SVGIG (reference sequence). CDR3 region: CAWSVKAGSSSYEQYF. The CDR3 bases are TGTGCCTGGAGTGTAAAAGCGGGATCTAGCTCCTACGAGCAGTACTTC.

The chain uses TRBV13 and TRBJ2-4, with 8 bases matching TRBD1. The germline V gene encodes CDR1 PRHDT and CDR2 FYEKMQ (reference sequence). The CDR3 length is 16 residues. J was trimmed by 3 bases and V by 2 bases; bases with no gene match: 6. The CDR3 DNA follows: TGTGCCAGCAGCTTACAGGGGGCGGTGGGCAAAAACATTCAGTACTTC. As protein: CASSLQGAVGKNIQYF.

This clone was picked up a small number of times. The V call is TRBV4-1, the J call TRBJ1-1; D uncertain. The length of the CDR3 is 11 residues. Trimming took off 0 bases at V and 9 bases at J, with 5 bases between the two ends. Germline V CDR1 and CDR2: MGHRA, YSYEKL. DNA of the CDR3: TGCGCCAGCAGCCAAGACGGGAAAGCTTTCTTT. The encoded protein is CASSQDGKAFF.

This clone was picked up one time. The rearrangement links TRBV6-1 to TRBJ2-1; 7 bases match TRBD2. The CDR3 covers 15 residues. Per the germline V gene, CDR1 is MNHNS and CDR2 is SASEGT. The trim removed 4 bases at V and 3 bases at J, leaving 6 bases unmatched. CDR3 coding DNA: TGTGCCAGCAGTGCGACTAGCCGGTTCTACAATGAGCAGTTCTTC. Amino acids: CASSATSRFYNEQFF.

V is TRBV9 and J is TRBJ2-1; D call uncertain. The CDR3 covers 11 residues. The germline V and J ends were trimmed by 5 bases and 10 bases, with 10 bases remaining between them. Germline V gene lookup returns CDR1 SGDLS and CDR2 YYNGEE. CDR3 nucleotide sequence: TGTGCCAGCAGTGAGTCTAGGGAGCAGTTCTTC. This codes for CASSESREQFF.

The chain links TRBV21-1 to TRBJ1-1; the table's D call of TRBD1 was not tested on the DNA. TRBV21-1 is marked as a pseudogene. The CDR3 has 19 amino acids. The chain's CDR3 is CASSKGRDRTGGVNTEAFF. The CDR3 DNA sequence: TGTGCCAGCAGCAAAGGCAGAGACCGGACAGGGGGAGTGAACACTGAAGCTTTCTTT.

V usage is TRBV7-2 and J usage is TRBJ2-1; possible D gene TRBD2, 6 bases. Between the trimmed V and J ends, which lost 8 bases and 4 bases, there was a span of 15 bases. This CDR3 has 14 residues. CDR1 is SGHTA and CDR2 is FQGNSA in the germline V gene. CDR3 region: CASSSGVRYNEQFF. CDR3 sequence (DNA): TGTGCCAGCTCGTCGGGGGTAAGGTACAATGAGCAGTTCTTC.

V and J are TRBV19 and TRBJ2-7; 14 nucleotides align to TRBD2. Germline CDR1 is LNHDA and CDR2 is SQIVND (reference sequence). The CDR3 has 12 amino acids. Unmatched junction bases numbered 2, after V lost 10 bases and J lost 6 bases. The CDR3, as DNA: TGTGCCACCGGACTAGCGGGAGGCGAGCAGTACTTC. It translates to CATGLAGGEQYF.

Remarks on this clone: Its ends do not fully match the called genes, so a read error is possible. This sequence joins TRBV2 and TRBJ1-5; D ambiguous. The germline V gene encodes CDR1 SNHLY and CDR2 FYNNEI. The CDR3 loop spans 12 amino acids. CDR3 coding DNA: TGTGCCAGCAGTGAACGGGTGGAGCCCCAGAATTTT. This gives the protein CASSERVEPQNF.

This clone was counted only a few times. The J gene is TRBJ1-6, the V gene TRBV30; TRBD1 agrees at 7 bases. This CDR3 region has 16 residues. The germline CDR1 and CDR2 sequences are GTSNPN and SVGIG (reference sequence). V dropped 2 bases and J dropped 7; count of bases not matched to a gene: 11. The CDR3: CAWSTTFSGGNSPLHF. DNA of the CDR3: TGTGCCTGGAGTACTACATTTTCAGGGGGGAATTCACCCCTCCACTTT.

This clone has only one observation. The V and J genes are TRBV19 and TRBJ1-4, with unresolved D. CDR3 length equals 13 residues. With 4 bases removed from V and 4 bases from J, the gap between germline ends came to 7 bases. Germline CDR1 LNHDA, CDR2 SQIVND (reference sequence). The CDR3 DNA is TGTGCCAGTAGTAAAACGGGTAATGAAAAACTGTTTTTT. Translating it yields CASSKTGNEKLFF. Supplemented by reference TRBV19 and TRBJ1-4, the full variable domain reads DGGITQSPKYLFRKEGQNVTLSCEQNLNHDAMYWYRQDPGQGLRLIYYSQIVNDFQKGDIAEGYSVSREKKESFPLTVTSAQKNPTAFYLCASSKTGNEKLFFGSGTQLSVL.

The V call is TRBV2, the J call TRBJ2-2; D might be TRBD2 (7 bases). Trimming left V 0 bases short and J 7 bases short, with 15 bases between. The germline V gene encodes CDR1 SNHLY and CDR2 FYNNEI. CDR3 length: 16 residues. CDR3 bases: TGTGCCAGCAGTGAAGCGGCTCGGGGGGCAGGCGGGGAGCTGTTTTTT. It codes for CASSEAARGAGGELFF. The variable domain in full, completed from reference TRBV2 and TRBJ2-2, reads EPEVTQTPSHQVTQMGQEVILRCVPISNHLYFYWYRQILGQKVEFLVSFYNNEISEKSEIFDDQFSVERPDGSNFTLKIRSTKLEDSAMYFCASSEAARGAGGELFFGEGSRLTVL.